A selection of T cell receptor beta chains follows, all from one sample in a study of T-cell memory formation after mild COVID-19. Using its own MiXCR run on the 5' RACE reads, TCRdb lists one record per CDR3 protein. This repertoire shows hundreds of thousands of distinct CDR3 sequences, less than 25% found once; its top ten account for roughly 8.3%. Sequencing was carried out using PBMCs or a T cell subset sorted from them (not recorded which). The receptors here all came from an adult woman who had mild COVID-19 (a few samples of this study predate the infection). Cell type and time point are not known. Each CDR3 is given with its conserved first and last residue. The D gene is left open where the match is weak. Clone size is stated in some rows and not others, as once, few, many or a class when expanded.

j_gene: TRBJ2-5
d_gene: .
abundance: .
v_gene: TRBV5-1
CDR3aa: CASSLARGGRETQYF
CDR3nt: TGCGCCAGCAGCTTGGCCAGGGGGGGTCGGGAGACCCAGTACTTC

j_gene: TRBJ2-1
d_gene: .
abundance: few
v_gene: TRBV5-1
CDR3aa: CASSLEQPYNEQFF
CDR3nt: TGCGCCAGCAGCTTGGAACAGCCCTACAATGAGCAGTTCTTC

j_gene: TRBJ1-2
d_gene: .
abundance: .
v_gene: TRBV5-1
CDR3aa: CASSLNSDNGYTF
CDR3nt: TGCGCCAGCAGCTTGAATTCGGATAATGGCTACACCTTC

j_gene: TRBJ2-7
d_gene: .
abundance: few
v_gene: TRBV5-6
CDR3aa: CASSLLVTYEQYF
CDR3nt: TGTGCCAGCAGCTTGCTCGTAACCTACGAGCAGTACTTC

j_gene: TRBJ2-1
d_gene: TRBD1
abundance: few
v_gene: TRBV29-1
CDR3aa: CSVAGQGLHEQFF
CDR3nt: TGCAGCGTTGCGGGACAGGGTTTGCATGAGCAGTTCTTC

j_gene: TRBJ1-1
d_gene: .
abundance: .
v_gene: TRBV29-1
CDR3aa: CSVGNRAMNTEAFF
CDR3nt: TGCAGCGTAGGAAACAGGGCGATGAACACTGAAGCTTTCTTT

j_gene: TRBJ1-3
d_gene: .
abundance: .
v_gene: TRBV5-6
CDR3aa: CASSLVGQDSTIYF
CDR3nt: TGTGCCAGCAGCTTGGTTGGGCAAGACAGCACCATATATTTT

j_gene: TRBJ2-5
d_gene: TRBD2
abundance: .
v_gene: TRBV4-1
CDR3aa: CASSRPGLAGQETQYF
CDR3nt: TGCGCCAGCAGCCGCCCGGGACTAGCGGGGCAAGAGACCCAGTACTTC

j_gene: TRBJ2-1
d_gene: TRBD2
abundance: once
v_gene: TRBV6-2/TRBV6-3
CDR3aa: CASRGTSGTSYNEQFF
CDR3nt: TGTGCCAGCAGGGGTACTAGCGGGACCTCCTACAATGAGCAGTTCTTC

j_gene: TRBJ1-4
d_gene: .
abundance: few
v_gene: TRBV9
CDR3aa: CASSVGTIYNEELFF
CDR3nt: TGTGCCAGCAGCGTAGGAACTATATATAATGAGGAACTGTTTTTT

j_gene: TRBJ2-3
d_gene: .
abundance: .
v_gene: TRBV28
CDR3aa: CASSLYREADTQYF
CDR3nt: TGTGCCAGCAGTTTGTATAGGGAGGCCGATACGCAGTATTTT

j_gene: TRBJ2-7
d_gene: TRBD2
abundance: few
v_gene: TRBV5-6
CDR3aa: CASRLGLAGGPEQYF
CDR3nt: TGTGCCAGCAGACTTGGACTAGCGGGAGGTCCCGAGCAGTACTTC

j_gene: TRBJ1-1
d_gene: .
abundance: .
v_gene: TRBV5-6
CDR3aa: CASSYGYIEAFF
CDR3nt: TGTGCCAGCAGCTATGGATATATAGAAGCTTTCTTT

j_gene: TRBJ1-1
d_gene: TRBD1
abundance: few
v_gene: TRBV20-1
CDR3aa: CSARGTGRGEAFF
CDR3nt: TGCAGTGCTAGAGGGACAGGACGGGGTGAAGCTTTCTTT

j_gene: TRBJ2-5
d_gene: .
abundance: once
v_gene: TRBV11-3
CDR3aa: CASSYAGETQYF
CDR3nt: TGTGCCAGCAGCTATGCAGGGGAGACACAGTACTTC

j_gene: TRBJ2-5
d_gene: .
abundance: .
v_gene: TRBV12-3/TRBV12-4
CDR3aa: CASSLAGFGETQYF
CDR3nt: TGTGCCAGCAGCCTGGCGGGGTTCGGGGAGACCCAGTACTTC

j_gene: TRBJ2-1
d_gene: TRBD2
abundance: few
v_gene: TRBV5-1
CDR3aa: CASSLEGLAVNEQFF
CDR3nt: TGCGCCAGCAGCTTGGAAGGACTAGCGGTCAATGAGCAGTTCTTC

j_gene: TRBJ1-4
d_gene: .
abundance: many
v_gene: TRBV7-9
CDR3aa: CASSPGPGQINEKLFF
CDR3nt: TGTGCCAGCAGCCCGGGGCCTGGCCAGATTAATGAAAAACTGTTTTTT

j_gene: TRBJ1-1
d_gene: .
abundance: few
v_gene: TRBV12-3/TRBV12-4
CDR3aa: CASSWGPDGTEAFF
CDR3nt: TGTGCCAGCAGTTGGGGTCCGGATGGCACTGAAGCTTTCTTT

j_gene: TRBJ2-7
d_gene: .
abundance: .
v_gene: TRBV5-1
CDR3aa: CASKSPNRPYEKYF
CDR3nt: TGCGCCAGCAAAAGCCCCAATCGGCCCTACGAGAAGTACTTC

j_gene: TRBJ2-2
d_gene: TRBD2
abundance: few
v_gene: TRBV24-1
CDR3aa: CATSALLAGGPESGELFF
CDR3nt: TGTGCCACCAGTGCCCTACTAGCGGGAGGGCCTGAGTCCGGGGAGCTGTTTTTT

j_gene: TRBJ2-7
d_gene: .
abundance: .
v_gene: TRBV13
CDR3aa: CASSLAAPDRHSYEQYF
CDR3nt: TGTGCCAGCAGCTTAGCCGCTCCTGACCGTCACTCCTACGAGCAGTACTTC

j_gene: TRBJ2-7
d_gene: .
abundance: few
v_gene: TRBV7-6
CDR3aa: CASSPQGVASYEQYF
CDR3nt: TGTGCCAGCAGCCCCCAAGGGGTAGCGTCCTACGAGCAGTACTTC

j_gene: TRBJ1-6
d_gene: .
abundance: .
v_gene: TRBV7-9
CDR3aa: CASRYTYGEYNSPLHF
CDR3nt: TGTGCCAGCAGATACACCTACGGGGAGTATAATTCACCCCTCCACTTT

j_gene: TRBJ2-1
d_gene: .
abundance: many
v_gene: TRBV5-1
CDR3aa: CASSLGSGDFNEQFF
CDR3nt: TGCGCCAGCAGCTTGGGCTCGGGAGACTTCAATGAGCAGTTCTTC

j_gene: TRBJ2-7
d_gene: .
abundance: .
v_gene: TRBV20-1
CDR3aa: CSAIAGMYEQYF
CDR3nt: TGCAGTGCTATCGCAGGCATGTACGAGCAGTACTTC

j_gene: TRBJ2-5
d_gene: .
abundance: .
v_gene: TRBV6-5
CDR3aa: CASSYSTWGEETQYF
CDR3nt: TGTGCCAGCAGTTACTCGACCTGGGGCGAGGAGACCCAGTACTTC

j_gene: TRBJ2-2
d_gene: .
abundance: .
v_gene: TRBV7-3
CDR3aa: CASSLWRVTSNTGELFF
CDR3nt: TGTGCCAGCAGCTTATGGAGGGTGACTTCGAACACCGGGGAGCTGTTTTTT

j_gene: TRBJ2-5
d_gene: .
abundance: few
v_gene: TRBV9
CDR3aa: CASSLRDGETQYF
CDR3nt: TGTGCCAGCAGCCTACGGGACGGAGAGACCCAGTACTTC